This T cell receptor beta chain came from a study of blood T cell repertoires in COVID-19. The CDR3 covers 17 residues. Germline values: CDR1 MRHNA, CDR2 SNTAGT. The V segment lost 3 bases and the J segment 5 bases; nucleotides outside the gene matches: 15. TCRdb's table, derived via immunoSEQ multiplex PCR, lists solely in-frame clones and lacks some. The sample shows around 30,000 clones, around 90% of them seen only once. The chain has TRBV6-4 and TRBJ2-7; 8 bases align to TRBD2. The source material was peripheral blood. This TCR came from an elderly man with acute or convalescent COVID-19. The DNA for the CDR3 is TGTGCCAGCAGTGAGCCAGCGGCGGGGGGCACCGAGGACGAGCAGTACTTC. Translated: CASSEPAAGGTEDEQYF.